This TCR beta chain was profiled in a study of cytomegalovirus exposure and HLA in healthy donors. The table lists this clone with a few counts. Its antigen is unidentified. Study-wide results and caveats: The study designated 160 or so TCR beta chains cytomegalovirus-associated. One later analysis reportedly identified an Asian-associated ancestry cluster that showed fewer N-insertions than the approximately 700-donor mean.

Both 60 Vbeta primers and 13 Jbeta primers went into the PCR. Method: immunoSEQ multiplex PCR; TCRdb's copy keeps in-frame clones and lacks some. The sample has some 150,000 clones; approximately 80% are singletons. Trimming removed 8 bases at V and 7 bases at J, with 14 bases between. The CDR3 extends over 12 amino acids. Germline assignment: CDR1 MNHEY and CDR2 SVGAGI. V gene TRBV6-5 combines with J gene TRBJ1-1; D is ambiguous. This TCR was sampled from a woman aged 50 to 65 in good health and CMV-seronegative. The sample was PBMCs. CDR3 residues: CASQRGLHEAFF. CDR3 coding DNA: TGTGCCAGCCAACGGGGATTACATGAAGCTTTCTTT.